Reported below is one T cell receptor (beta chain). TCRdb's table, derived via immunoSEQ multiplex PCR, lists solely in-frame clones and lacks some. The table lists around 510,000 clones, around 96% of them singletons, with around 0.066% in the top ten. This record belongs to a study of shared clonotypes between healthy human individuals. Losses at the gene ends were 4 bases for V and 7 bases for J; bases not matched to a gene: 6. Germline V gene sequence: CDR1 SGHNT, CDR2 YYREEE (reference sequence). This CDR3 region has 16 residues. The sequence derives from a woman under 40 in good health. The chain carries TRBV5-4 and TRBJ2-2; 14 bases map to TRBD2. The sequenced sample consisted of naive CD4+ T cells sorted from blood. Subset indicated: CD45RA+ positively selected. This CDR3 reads CASSRGLAGDIGELFF. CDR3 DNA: TGTGCCAGCAGCCGGGGACTAGCGGGAGATATCGGGGAGCTGTTTTTT.